The 18 T cell receptor beta chains below were found in one sample sequenced in a study of shared clonotypes between healthy human individuals. The method was immunoSEQ multiplex PCR; TCRdb's version includes in-frame clones alone and lacks a portion of them. This table has roughly 400,000 clones, 90% to 98% appearing once. Sequencing input: memory CD8+ T cells sorted from blood. Subset: CD45RO+ cells pooled with CCR7-negative TemRA cells. The source is a man aged 25 to 40 in good health.

The chain has TRBV5-5 and TRBJ2-7, with a tentative D call TRBD2 (5 bases). Germline loops: CDR1 SGHKS, CDR2 YYEKEE (reference sequence). Between the trimmed V and J ends, which lost 1 base and 0 bases, there was a span of 8 bases. The CDR3 is 14 amino acids. Here the CDR3 DNA reads TGTGCCAGCAGCTTGAGGACTGGCTCCTACGAGCAGTACTTC. Protein: CASSLRTGSYEQYF.

The chain employs TRBV30 and TRBJ2-1; possibly TRBD1 for D (5 bases). This CDR3 is built from 14 residues. Deletions cut 5 bases from V and 5 bases from J, with 16 bases between. The germline CDR1 and CDR2 sequences are GTSNPN and SVGIG (reference sequence). CDR3 DNA: TGTGCCTGGTCGCCAGGTAGCAGGGACAATGAGCAGTTCTTC. As protein: CAWSPGSRDNEQFF.

The chain carries TRBV30 and TRBJ1-3, with a weak D call TRBD1 (6 bases). CDR1 is GTSNPN, CDR2 SVGIG, per germline (reference sequence). Deletions cut 2 bases from V and 2 bases from J, with 13 bases between. This CDR3 has 15 residues. CDR3 sequence reads: CAWSPLGGPGNTIYF. CDR3 coding DNA: TGTGCCTGGAGTCCCCTGGGGGGGCCTGGAAACACCATATATTTT.

Written as DNA, the CDR3 is TGTGCCAGCAGTGGGACTAGCGGACGGAACAATGAGCAGTTCTTC. Amino acid sequence: CASSGTSGRNNEQFF. The chain recombines TRBV9 with TRBJ2-1, with 11 bases lining up with TRBD2. Germline values: CDR1 SGDLS, CDR2 YYNGEE. J gave up 5 bases and V 5 bases, and 6 bases lay outside the gene matches. This CDR3 contains 15 residues. The full variable domain, rest sourced from reference TRBV9 and TRBJ2-1, is DSGVTQTPKHLITATGQRVTLRCSPRSGDLSVYWYQQSLDQGLQFLIQYYNGEERAKGNILERFSAQQFPDLHSELNLSSLELGDSALYFCASSGTSGRNNEQFFGPGTRLTVL.

The sample holds one count of this clone. This chain uses TRBV20-1 with TRBJ2-7; tentatively, D is TRBD2 (6 bases). Trimming took 6 bases from V and 5 from J, leaving 11 bases between them. The CDR3 extends over 11 amino acids. Germline V CDR1 and CDR2: DFQATT, SNEGSKA (reference sequence). CDR3 DNA: TGCAGTGCCCCGGGCGGGAACGAGCAGTACTTC. Encoded protein: CSAPGGNEQYF.

This chain links TRBV28 with TRBJ1-2; tentatively, D is TRBD1 (5 bases). From germline, CDR1 is MDHEN and CDR2 SYDVKM. The CDR3 totals 16 residues. The V and J ends lost 7 bases and 4 bases respectively, with 22 bases between them. The CDR3 sequence: CASTPGPEGNIYGYTF. CDR3 in DNA: TGTGCCAGCACCCCAGGTCCGGAGGGGAATATCTATGGCTACACCTTC.

The chain carries TRBV29-1 and TRBJ2-3; the match to TRBD2 covers 7 bases. The CDR3 spans 14 residues. Germline V gene data show CDR1 as SQVTM and CDR2 as ANQGSEA. V was clipped by 7 bases and J by 2 bases; unmatched bases: 9. CDR3 sequence (DNA): TGCAGCGGGATCATAGCGGGCTCCACAGATACGCAGTATTTT. It translates to CSGIIAGSTDTQYF.

The V gene is TRBV5-4, the J gene TRBJ2-3, with D maybe TRBD2 (6 bases). V lost 0 bases and J lost 2, with 10 bases in between. This CDR3 spans 15 amino acids. Germline CDR1 reads SGHNT; CDR2 reads YYREEE (reference sequence). The CDR3, as DNA: TGTGCCAGCAGCTTGGGGGGGACTTTCACAGATACGCAGTATTTT. It specifies CASSLGGTFTDTQYF.

J is TRBJ2-7 and V is TRBV25-1, with 7 bases lining up with TRBD1. The trim removed 4 bases at V and 5 bases at J, leaving 11 bases unmatched. The CDR3 contains 15 residues. Germline CDR1 and CDR2: MGHDK and SYGVNS. In nucleotides, the CDR3 is TGTGCCAGCAGTGCCCGGGACAGCCCAGCCCACGAGCAGTACTTC. It is translated as CASSARDSPAHEQYF.

This clone was observed a handful of times. The DNA of the CDR3 is TGTGCCAGCAGCAAAGAGGCCCTAGCGGGACACATTCTGTTTTTT. This gives the protein CASSKEALAGHILFF. The V and J genes are TRBV21-1 and TRBJ2-2; the D call TRBD2 from the table was never checked on the DNA. TRBV21-1 is a pseudogene. The CDR3 extends over 15 amino acids.

The gene calls are TRBV5-6 and TRBJ2-7; 9 bases align to TRBD1. This CDR3 spans 14 amino acids. The V segment lost 0 bases and the J segment 5 bases; nucleotides outside the gene matches: 3. The germline V gene encodes CDR1 SGHDT and CDR2 YYEEEE. CDR3 nucleotides: TGTGCCAGCAGCTTGGGACAGGGGGTAAACGAGCAGTACTTC. It encodes CASSLGQGVNEQYF. Full variable domain (outside the CDR3, taken from reference TRBV5-6 and TRBJ2-7): DAGVTQSPTHLIKTRGQQVTLRCSPKSGHDTVSWYQQALGQGPQFIFQYYEEEERQRGNFPDRFSGHQFPNYSSELNVNALLLGDSALYLCASSLGQGVNEQYFGPGTRLTVT.

A single count supports this clone. J is TRBJ2-7 and V is TRBV2; 7 nucleotides align to TRBD2. CDR1 is SNHLY and CDR2 is FYNNEI in the germline V gene. V shed 4 bases and J 4 bases; nucleotides not matched to a gene: 7. The length of the CDR3 is 14 residues. The CDR3 spells CASSVSGGRYEQYF. In DNA, the CDR3 is TGTGCCAGCAGTGTGTCGGGGGGAAGATACGAGCAGTACTTC.

This rearrangement joins TRBV6-4 to TRBJ1-1; 8 bases fit TRBD1. The CDR3 is made up of 16 amino acids. V lost 7 bases, J lost 5 bases, and 15 bases stayed unmatched. Germline CDR1 is MRHNA and CDR2 is SNTAGT. The CDR3: CASKVDRARIGTEAFF. The CDR3 bases are TGTGCCAGCAAGGTGGACAGGGCACGGATAGGAACTGAAGCTTTCTTT.

The V call is TRBV19, the J call TRBJ1-2; D unclear. The CDR3 covers 15 residues. The V and J ends lost 2 bases and 0 bases respectively, with 10 bases between them. Germline V gene data show CDR1 as LNHDA and CDR2 as SQIVND (reference sequence). Here the CDR3 reads CASSIRAATNYGYTF. The CDR3 nucleotides read TGTGCCAGTAGTATACGGGCAGCAACTAACTATGGCTACACCTTC.

The rearrangement links TRBV19 to TRBJ1-5; D possibly corresponds to TRBD1 (5 bases). Trimming pared 4 bases from V and 1 base from J, leaving 8 bases between. The germline V gene has CDR1 LNHDA and CDR2 SQIVND (reference sequence). There are 14 residues in the CDR3. CDR3 protein: CASSKRGSNQPQHF. The CDR3, as DNA: TGTGCCAGTAGTAAGAGGGGAAGCAATCAGCCCCAGCATTTT.

The J gene is TRBJ2-3, the V gene TRBV28; 7 nucleotides match TRBD2. The CDR3 is made up of 14 amino acids. Germline CDR1 is MDHEN and CDR2 is SYDVKM. Trimming cost V 7 bases and J 9 bases; bases outside gene matches: 13. The CDR3 region has the DNA TGTGCCAGCACCAAACCTGTTGGCGGGAGCACGCAGTATTTT. Translated: CASTKPVGGSTQYF.

The rearrangement uses TRBV20-1 and TRBJ1-1; perhaps TRBD1 as D (5 bases). CDR1 is DFQATT and CDR2 is SNEGSKA in the germline V gene (reference sequence). The CDR3 covers 11 residues. V lost 6 bases, J lost 2 bases, and 7 bases lay in between. In DNA form, the CDR3 reads TGCAGTGCCCAGGGTAACACTGAAGCTTTCTTT. Protein: CSAQGNTEAFF.

Turning to this clone: Other nucleotide sequences from this sample produce the same CDR3. The V call is TRBV27, the J call TRBJ2-7; D remains unclear. This CDR3 contains 13 residues. The V end lost 2 bases, the J end lost 0 bases, and 5 bases lay between the germline ends. Germline CDR1 and CDR2: MNHEY and SMNVEV (reference sequence). The CDR3: CASSLRVSYEQYF. Written as DNA, the CDR3 is TGTGCCAGCAGTTTACGTGTCTCCTACGAGCAGTACTTC.